This entry features one T cell receptor beta chain sequence. Its target is unknown. The source of the sample is a study of OX40 agonist ivuxolimab in advanced cancers. Study-wide findings and caveats: The study did not work out the antigen specificity of the expanded peripheral T cells. On average, CD8+ T cells showed a greater number of expanded clones than CD4+. The study found among the lowest clonal expansion in partial responders at 0.1-3.0 mg/kg. At doses 0.1 to 3.0 mg/kg, CD4+ and CD8+ clones expanded.

The germline V gene encodes CDR1 SGHAT and CDR2 FQNNGV. The CDR3 extends over 16 amino acids. V lost 4 bases to trimming and J lost 2 bases; unmatched junction nucleotides: 4. Generated by immunoSEQ multiplex PCR, the TCRdb table keeps only in-frame clones and is missing some. The sample carries about 100,000 clones, around 89% recorded once. J is TRBJ2-2 and V is TRBV11-2; 10 bases fit TRBD2. This receptor was obtained from an adult with an advanced solid tumor such as melanoma, head and neck, liver or kidney cancer. The sample was CD4+ or CD8+ T cells sorted from blood, taken in a trial of the OX40 agonist ivuxolimab. The CDR3 reads CASSSLAGANTGELFF. In DNA, the CDR3 is TGTGCCAGCAGCTCCCTAGCGGGGGCCAACACCGGGGAGCTGTTTTTT.